A single sample is the source of the 29 T cell receptor beta chains below, sequenced in a study of CD8+ T cells in alopecia areata. Isolated RNA was reverse transcribed into cDNA used as the sequencing template. Generated by immunoSEQ multiplex PCR, the TCRdb table keeps only in-frame clones and is missing some. The table includes about 180,000 clones, about 48% detected once. Documented treatment: oral pan-JAK inhibitor, 5-10 mg twice daily. Sequenced here: CD8+ T cells sorted from blood, sampled at week 24, from a patient treated with tofacitinib. The source of these receptors is a human donor with alopecia areata.

J is TRBJ1-1 and V is TRBV5-1; D not certain. The CDR3 length is 14 residues. Trimming took off 1 base at V and 4 bases at J, with 11 bases between the two ends. Germline V CDR1 and CDR2: SGHRS, YFSETQ. The CDR3 loop reads CASSLKFGVTEAFF. Here the CDR3 DNA reads TGCGCCAGCAGCTTGAAGTTCGGGGTCACTGAAGCTTTCTTT.

The CDR3 region has the DNA TGTGCCAGTACGACCTTACAGGAGCCCAATCAGCCCCAGCATTTT. It yields the protein CASTTLQEPNQPQHF. The chain carries TRBV19 and TRBJ1-5, with D possibly being TRBD1 (5 bases). Trimming stripped 7 bases from V and 3 bases from J, with 16 bases between. Germline V gene lookup returns CDR1 LNHDA and CDR2 SQIVND (reference sequence). CDR3 length: 15 residues.

On this clone: Distinct nucleotide sequences in the sample also encode this CDR3. The chain combines TRBV19 with TRBJ1-5; the D is unclear. Deletions cut 2 bases from V and 0 bases from J, with 5 bases between. CDR1 LNHDA and CDR2 SQIVND come from the germline V gene (reference sequence). The CDR3 loop spans 14 amino acids. CDR3 sequence reads: CASSIRDSNQPQHF. The CDR3 nucleotides are TGTGCCAGTAGTATACGGGATAGCAATCAGCCCCAGCATTTT.

Ten or more counts support this clone. The chain is built from TRBV30 and TRBJ1-1; D gene unclear. The CDR3 loop spans 13 amino acids. Per germline, CDR1 GTSNPN and CDR2 SVGIG (reference sequence). The V end lost 0 bases, the J end lost 5 bases, and 10 bases lay between the germline ends. CDR3 DNA: TGTGCCTGGAGTGTGGTAAGAGGTACTGAAGCTTTCTTT. This encodes CAWSVVRGTEAFF.

The chain uses TRBV9 and TRBJ1-5; D is unclear. The germline V and J ends were trimmed by 3 bases and 5 bases, with 12 bases remaining between them. Germline CDR1 reads SGDLS; CDR2 reads YYNGEE. The CDR3 sequence is 14 residues long. CDR3 protein: CASSAGLGDQPQHF. DNA of the CDR3: TGTGCCAGCAGCGCCGGGCTTGGGGATCAGCCCCAGCATTTT.

The chain uses TRBV27 and TRBJ2-7, with TRBD2 matching over 7 bases. Germline values: CDR1 MNHEY, CDR2 SMNVEV (reference sequence). The CDR3 runs 13 residues. J gave up 0 bases and V 10 bases, and 6 bases lay outside the gene matches. The CDR3 DNA sequence: TGTGCCACCCGCCGGGACTACTCCTACGAGCAGTACTTC. Its protein is CATRRDYSYEQYF.

This clone was seen a handful of times. The chain uses TRBV27 and TRBJ1-1, with D maybe TRBD1 (5 bases). CDR1 and CDR2 (germline): MNHEY, SMNVEV (reference sequence). V lost 2 bases and J 1 base, leaving 17 bases between the germline ends. The CDR3 sequence is 17 residues long. The CDR3 loop reads CASSLRPILGQNTEAFF. For the CDR3, the DNA is TGTGCCAGCAGTTTAAGGCCGATTTTAGGACAGAACACTGAAGCTTTCTTT.

This clone has just one count. The chain carries TRBV2 and TRBJ1-2; 11 bases are shared with TRBD1. The CDR3 has 14 amino acids. The V segment lost 6 bases and the J segment 3 bases; nucleotides outside the gene matches: 3. Germline V gives CDR1 SNHLY, CDR2 FYNNEI. Here the CDR3 reads CASSPGQGDYGYTF. DNA for the CDR3: TGTGCCAGCAGCCCGGGACAGGGGGACTATGGCTACACCTTC.

The chain recombines TRBV10-2 with TRBJ2-2, with a possible D match to TRBD2 (6 bases). The CDR3 spans 15 residues. CDR1 is WSHSY and CDR2 is SAAADI in the germline V gene. Trimming removed 2 bases from V and 1 base from J, with 8 bases in between. CDR3 loop: CASSEVGGNTGELFF. The CDR3 DNA reads as TGCGCCAGCAGTGAGGTGGGGGGGAACACCGGGGAGCTGTTTTTT.

This clone was counted between two and nine times. The CDR3 nucleotides are TGTGCCAGCAGCGTAGCGCGGACAGGGTTGGAGACCCAGTACTTC. Its translation is CASSVARTGLETQYF. This chain uses TRBV9 with TRBJ2-5; 8 nucleotides line up with TRBD1. The CDR3 spans 15 residues. The V and J ends lost 0 bases and 5 bases, in that order; junction bases with no gene match: 6. Germline loops: CDR1 SGDLS, CDR2 YYNGEE. Full variable domain (remainder filled in from reference TRBV9 and TRBJ2-5): DSGVTQTPKHLITATGQRVTLRCSPRSGDLSVYWYQQSLDQGLQFLIQYYNGEERAKGNILERFSAQQFPDLHSELNLSSLELGDSALYFCASSVARTGLETQYFGPGTRLLVL.

This clone was detected only a few times. The chain uses TRBV5-1 and TRBJ2-1; D unresolved. The V gene lost 0 bases and the J gene lost 14 bases, with 9 bases spanning the gap. CDR1 and CDR2 (germline): SGHRS, YFSETQ. This CDR3 has 11 residues. The CDR3 loop reads CASSLGVGEFF. CDR3 DNA: TGCGCCAGCAGCTTGGGAGTTGGGGAGTTCTTC.

This clone was seen once. The chain links TRBV30 to TRBJ2-7; D is unresolved. V lost 2 bases to trimming and J lost 2 bases, with 10 bases between them. CDR3 length: 13 amino acids. The germline gives CDR1 GTSNPN, CDR2 SVGIG (reference sequence). CDR3 protein: CAWSQKIPYEQYF. In nucleotides, the CDR3 is TGTGCCTGGAGTCAGAAGATTCCCTACGAGCAGTACTTC. The full variable domain, with the rest looked up from reference TRBV30 and TRBJ2-7, is SQTIHQWPATLVQPVGSPLSLECTVEGTSNPNLYWYRQAAGRGLQLLFYSVGIGQISSEVPQNLSASRPQDRQFILSSKKLLLSDSGFYLCAWSQKIPYEQYFGPGTRLTVT.

There are a few counts of this clone. For the CDR3, the DNA is TGTGCCAGCAGTCAAACCGGACGGTTTTCCTACGAGCAGTACTTC. This gives the protein CASSQTGRFSYEQYF. The chain recombines TRBV28 with TRBJ2-7; D gene unclear. CDR3 length: 15 amino acids. Looked up from germline, CDR1 is MDHEN and CDR2 is SYDVKM. V was shortened by 5 bases and J by 1 base, with 15 bases between the two germline ends.

The gene calls are TRBV10-2 and TRBJ2-7, with 7 bases matching TRBD2. The germline V gene encodes CDR1 WSHSY and CDR2 SAAADI. The junction had 10 bases not matched to a gene; V was cut back by 5 bases and J by 0 bases. This CDR3 has 16 residues. The CDR3 region has the DNA TGCGCCAGCAGTCACGGGACTACCAGTATCTCCTACGAGCAGTACTTC. Its protein is CASSHGTTSISYEQYF.

This clone was detected a few times. The chain carries TRBV14 and TRBJ2-1, with no clear D. The V gene's germline CDR1 is SGHDN and CDR2 FVKESK. V gave up 4 bases and J gave up 1 base, with 11 bases separating them. The CDR3 consists of 15 residues. The CDR3 DNA reads as TGTGCCAGCAGCCCCGCGGACCTGTCCTACAATGAGCAGTTCTTC. The encoded protein is CASSPADLSYNEQFF.

The chain couples TRBV2 to TRBJ2-1; 7 bases are shared with TRBD2. The V segment lost 11 bases and the J segment 15 bases; nucleotides outside the gene matches: 10. Germline CDR1 SNHLY, CDR2 FYNNEI. The CDR3 sequence is 10 residues long. The CDR3 region is CARVGGEVFF. The CDR3 DNA sequence: TGTGCCCGCGTGGGGGGGGAGGTGTTCTTC.

The chain is built from TRBV19 and TRBJ2-4, with unresolved D. The V end lost 6 bases, the J end lost 0 bases, and 21 bases lay between the germline ends. Per the germline V gene, CDR1 is LNHDA and CDR2 is SQIVND (reference sequence). There are 18 residues in the CDR3. The chain's CDR3 is CASSTASERSLAKNIQYF. CDR3 coding DNA: TGTGCCAGTAGCACCGCTTCGGAGAGGTCCTTAGCCAAAAACATTCAGTACTTC.

By proportion, this clone is medium-sized. The chain carries TRBV5-6 and TRBJ1-1, with D maybe TRBD1 (5 bases). In germline, CDR1 is SGHDT, CDR2 YYEEEE. The ends were cut back, 0 bases at V and 9 bases at J, with 9 bases in the middle. The CDR3 contains 12 residues. The CDR3 is CASSLVQGQAFF. The DNA of the CDR3 is TGTGCCAGCAGCTTGGTCCAGGGACAAGCTTTCTTT.

V usage is TRBV29-1 and J usage is TRBJ2-1; D is ambiguous. Between the trimmed V and J ends, which lost 4 bases and 4 bases, there was a span of 8 bases. CDR3 length equals 12 residues. Germline lookup yields CDR1 SQVTM and CDR2 ANQGSEA. CDR3 DNA sequence: TGCAGCGTTGTTAAACAGTACAATGAGCAGTTCTTC. Translated: CSVVKQYNEQFF.

V and J are TRBV7-9 and TRBJ2-5, with D maybe TRBD2 (5 bases). V dropped 6 bases and J dropped 2 bases, with 7 bases sitting between them. This CDR3 comprises 12 residues. Germline lookup yields CDR1 SEHNR and CDR2 FQNEAQ (reference sequence). CDR3 nucleotide sequence: TGTGCCAGCAGTAGCGAACAAGAGACCCAGTACTTC. This sequence encodes CASSSEQETQYF.

This chain links TRBV27 with TRBJ2-7; D is perhaps TRBD1 (6 bases). CDR3 size: 14 residues. Germline values: CDR1 MNHEY, CDR2 SMNVEV (reference sequence). Trimming took 10 bases from V and 3 from J, leaving 19 bases between them. The CDR3 reads CATSSRQALYEQYF. The CDR3 bases are TGTGCCACCTCTTCGAGACAGGCCCTCTACGAGCAGTACTTC.

The count of this clone is one. The rearrangement joins TRBV2 to TRBJ1-1; D remains ambiguous. V was pared by 2 bases and J by 8 bases, with 12 bases between. The CDR3 loop spans 13 amino acids. Germline values: CDR1 SNHLY, CDR2 FYNNEI. The CDR3 coding sequence is TGTGCCAGCAGTGAACCGACAAGCAACGAAGCTTTCTTT. It encodes CASSEPTSNEAFF.

The J gene is TRBJ1-1, the V gene TRBV4-3, with a possible D match to TRBD1 (5 bases). Germline V CDR1 and CDR2: LGHNA, YSLEER. Trimming cost V 4 bases and J 0 bases, with 9 bases left between them. The CDR3 covers 14 residues. In nucleotides, the CDR3 is TGCGCCAGCAGCCCCTCAGGGTTGAACACTGAAGCTTTCTTT. Its protein is CASSPSGLNTEAFF.

The CDR3 DNA reads as TGTGCCAGCAGCCCCACAGGGGGTTTTATCGACACTGAAGCTTTCTTT. Translated, it gives CASSPTGGFIDTEAFF. The chain employs TRBV7-9 and TRBJ1-1; TRBD1 matches 8 bases. The trim removed 5 bases at V and 3 bases at J, leaving 11 bases unmatched. This CDR3 contains 16 residues. In germline, CDR1 is SEHNR, CDR2 FQNEAQ (reference sequence).

The rearrangement joins TRBV11-2 to TRBJ1-6, with 7 bases identical to TRBD1. The germline V gene encodes CDR1 SGHAT and CDR2 FQNNGV. The CDR3 contains 15 residues. V was pared by 7 bases and J by 6 bases, with 9 bases of the junction left unmatched. The CDR3 region has the DNA TGTGCCAGCATGTACGGGCCAGGGGGTAATTCACCCCTCCACTTT. It translates to CASMYGPGGNSPLHF. Supplemented by reference TRBV11-2 and TRBJ1-6, the full variable domain reads EAGVAQSPRYKIIEKRQSVAFWCNPISGHATLYWYQQILGQGPKLLIQFQNNGVVDDSQLPKDRFSAERLKGVDSTLKIQPAKLEDSAVYLCASMYGPGGNSPLHFGNGTRLTVT.

Only a few counts were recorded for this clone. The CDR3 loop is CASSVEAGANRETQYF. CDR3 coding DNA: TGTGCCAGCAGCGTAGAGGCGGGGGCCAATCGAGAGACCCAGTACTTC. The rearrangement uses TRBV9 and TRBJ2-5, with a tentative D call TRBD2 (7 bases). This CDR3 has 16 amino acids. Trimming cost V 0 bases and J 4 bases, with 16 bases left between them. The V gene's germline CDR1 is SGDLS and CDR2 YYNGEE.

This clone occurred a few times. CDR3 residues: CAISDEREQYF. CDR3 bases: TGTGCCATCAGTGACGAGCGGGAGCAGTACTTC. J is TRBJ2-7 and V is TRBV10-3, with D possibly matching TRBD2 (5 bases). This CDR3 comprises 11 residues. Germline V gene sequence: CDR1 ENHRY, CDR2 SYGVKD. V was cut by 3 bases and J by 7 bases, with 7 bases left in between.

The rearrangement joins TRBV20-1 to TRBJ1-2; D is unresolved. Germline V gives CDR1 DFQATT, CDR2 SNEGSKA (reference sequence). The V gene lost 8 bases and the J gene lost 6 bases, with 4 bases spanning the gap. This CDR3 is built from 8 residues. The CDR3: CSLNGYTF. CDR3 bases: TGCAGTTTAAATGGCTACACCTTC.

The chain recombines TRBV5-4 with TRBJ1-6; tentative D call: TRBD1 (5 bases). Trimming took off 8 bases at V and 5 bases at J, with 14 bases between the two ends. Germline values: CDR1 SGHNT, CDR2 YYREEE (reference sequence). The CDR3 sequence is 14 residues long. The CDR3 DNA sequence: TGTGCCAGTCAGACAGAGGGTAATAATTCACCCCTCCACTTT. Residues: CASQTEGNNSPLHF.